The 28 T cell receptor beta chains reported below all come from one sample, sequenced in a study of breast tumors, draining lymph nodes, adjacent tissues. Each CDR3 protein is one row after TCRdb ran MiXCR on the multiplex PCR reads. The table shows some 150,000 distinct CDR3 sequences, with 33% occurring only once. The lymph nodes were axillary draining lymph nodes from breast cancer patients. The sequencing sample was made of axillary lymph node tissue. The origin of the receptors is a female donor with breast cancer. Some clones in this sample may be carry-over from other donors' samples.

Many counts were recorded for this clonotype. J is TRBJ1-5 and V is TRBV2; D gene ambiguous. The CDR3 has 14 amino acids. Germline CDR1 and CDR2: SNHLY and FYNNEI. V gave up 6 bases and J gave up 0 bases, with 9 bases separating them. The CDR3 DNA reads as TGTGCCAGCAGGGCCGAGATTAGCAATCAGCCCCAGCATTTT. Encoded protein: CASRAEISNQPQHF.

Of note for this clonotype: A much larger clone is a single base away; this may be a read error. The genes are TRBV20-1 and TRBJ2-7; the D call may be TRBD1 or TRBD2 (5 bases each). Per germline, CDR1 DFQATT and CDR2 SNEGSKA (reference sequence). This CDR3 spans 14 amino acids. With 6 bases removed from V and 6 bases from J, the gap between germline ends came to 21 bases. This CDR3 reads CSADSDCSGTEQYF. CDR3 sequence (DNA): TGCAGTGCGGATTCGGACTGTTCTGGGACCGAGCAGTACTTC.

This clonotype was recorded many times. This sequence joins TRBV7-3 and TRBJ2-3; D is ambiguous. The CDR3 sequence is 13 residues long. The germline gives CDR1 SGHTA, CDR2 FQGTGA. The V end was cut by 5 bases, the J end by 1 base, with 7 bases between. CDR3 sequence: CASSPQGTDTQYF. CDR3 DNA: TGTGCCAGCAGCCCCCAGGGCACAGATACGCAGTATTTT.

This clonotype was observed many times. This chain connects TRBV5-6 to TRBJ1-5; a weak D match, TRBD1 (5 bases). Germline CDR1 and CDR2: SGHDT and YYEEEE. V dropped 1 base and J dropped 9 bases, with 11 bases sitting between them. The CDR3 extends over 13 amino acids. The CDR3 spells CASSLQGPGPQHF. In nucleotides, the CDR3 is TGTGCCAGCAGCTTGCAGGGACCGGGGCCCCAGCATTTT.

This clonotype has ten or more counts. The chain carries TRBV2 and TRBJ2-5; 13 nucleotides agree with TRBD2. Trimming at V came to 7 bases and at J to 6 bases, leaving 14 bases not matched to a gene. The CDR3 spans 17 residues. CDR1 is SNHLY and CDR2 is FYNNEI in the germline V gene. The CDR3 DNA follows: TGTGCCAGCACCGCAAGACTAGCGGGGGGACCCCGGAAGACCCAGTACTTC. Protein sequence: CASTARLAGGPRKTQYF.

Ten or more counts support this clonotype. V is TRBV4-1 and J is TRBJ1-4; 9 bases line up with TRBD1. The CDR3 totals 16 residues. Germline loops: CDR1 MGHRA, CDR2 YSYEKL. V lost 4 bases, J lost 1 base, and 4 bases stayed unmatched. CDR3 sequence (DNA): TGCGCCAGCAGCCTCCGGACAGGGGTAACTAATGAAAAACTGTTTTTT. Protein: CASSLRTGVTNEKLFF.

The table lists this clonotype with many counts. The chain uses TRBV9 and TRBJ2-1, with 7 nucleotides matching TRBD1. V was pared by 1 base and J by 2 bases, with 0 bases of the junction left unmatched. This CDR3 region has 14 residues. CDR1 is SGDLS, CDR2 YYNGEE, per germline. The CDR3 nucleotides are TGTGCCAGCAGCGTAACAGGGGCCTACAATGAGCAGTTCTTC. Protein: CASSVTGAYNEQFF.

As to this clonotype: This is likely a read error, given that the CDR3 carries no conserved phenylalanine or tryptophan at its end. The rearrangement joins TRBV6-1 to TRBJ2-3; no firm D call. Germline assignment: CDR1 MNHNS and CDR2 SASEGT. V was cut by 0 bases and J by 2 bases, with 15 bases left in between. CDR3 size: 17 residues. Here the CDR3 reads CASSEAPGKGPTDTQYL. In DNA, the CDR3 is TGTGCCAGCAGTGAAGCGCCTGGAAAGGGCCCCACAGATACGCAGTATTTA.

This clonotype was picked up many times. One junction end does not reproduce the germline sequence, and a read error may be involved. The chain couples TRBV14 to TRBJ2-5; the D gene could be TRBD1 or TRBD2 (5 bases each). Germline CDR1 reads SGHDN; CDR2 reads FVKESK. The CDR3 consists of 14 residues. For the CDR3, the DNA is TGTGCCAGCAGCCAAGATCACAGCGCAGGGACCCAGTCCTTC. This gives the protein CASSQDHSAGTQSF.

CDR3 loop: CASSHPGEQYF. CDR3 in DNA: TGTGCCAGCAGCCATCCGGGGGAGCAGTACTTC. J is TRBJ2-7 and V is TRBV11-2; tentative D call: TRBD2 (5 bases). Trimming shortened V by 5 bases and J by 7 bases, and 9 bases separated the two germline ends. Germline V gene sequence: CDR1 SGHAT, CDR2 FQNNGV. The CDR3 covers 11 residues.

V is TRBV28 and J is TRBJ2-3, with D unclear. Trimming shortened V by 8 bases and J by 5 bases, and 11 bases separated the two germline ends. Germline lookup yields CDR1 MDHEN and CDR2 SYDVKM. This CDR3 is 12 amino acids long. CDR3 protein: CASSTVGDTQYF. CDR3 in DNA: TGTGCCAGCTCTACCGTTGGAGATACGCAGTATTTT.

The rearrangement joins TRBV9 to TRBJ1-6, with no clear D. CDR1 and CDR2 (germline): SGDLS, YYNGEE. V dropped 0 bases and J dropped 9 bases, with 22 bases sitting between them. This CDR3 is built from 18 residues. CDR3 sequence reads: CASSVDPVTPYTGSPLHF. CDR3 nucleotides: TGTGCCAGCAGCGTAGACCCCGTTACCCCCTATACGGGTTCACCCCTCCACTTT. The full variable domain, its missing parts supplied by reference TRBV9 and TRBJ1-6, is DSGVTQTPKHLITATGQRVTLRCSPRSGDLSVYWYQQSLDQGLQFLIQYYNGEERAKGNILERFSAQQFPDLHSELNLSSLELGDSALYFCASSVDPVTPYTGSPLHFGNGTRLTVT.

This clonotype occurred once. The J gene is TRBJ2-1, the V gene TRBV10-3; a weak D match, TRBD1 (6 bases). The germline V gene has CDR1 ENHRY and CDR2 SYGVKD. This CDR3 contains 14 residues. Trimming took 6 bases from V and 6 from J, leaving 15 bases between them. In nucleotides, the CDR3 is TGTGCCATCAGCGAGGGACAACCCTGCAATGAGCAGTTCTTC. This sequence encodes CAISEGQPCNEQFF.

Concerning this clonotype itself: It is likely a read error, because the conserved phenylalanine at the end of the CDR3 is missing. CDR3 DNA sequence: TGTGCCAGCAGTTACTCTGGACTTGAGCAGTTCCTC. Protein sequence: CASSYSGLEQFL. The V call is TRBV6-2 or TRBV6-3, the J call TRBJ2-1; possible D gene TRBD2, 5 bases. Trimming took 0 bases from V and 9 from J, leaving 6 bases between them. There are 12 residues in the CDR3. The germline gives CDR1 MNHEY, CDR2 SVGEGT.

This clonotype showed up many times. V usage is TRBV20-1 and J usage is TRBJ1-5; TRBD1 aligns across 8 bases. The CDR3 length is 16 residues. Per germline, CDR1 DFQATT and CDR2 SNEGSKA (reference sequence). The V gene end was trimmed by 1 base and the J gene end by 2 bases; junction bases not matched to a gene: 7. For the CDR3, the DNA is TGCAGTGCTAGAGGAGGGCAGGGGGCTGGCAATCAGCCCCAGCATTTT. Protein product: CSARGGQGAGNQPQHF.

This clonotype was counted ten times or more. V usage is TRBV12-3 or TRBV12-4 and J usage is TRBJ2-5; D gene uncertain. The CDR3 runs to 13 residues. Trimming shortened V by 2 bases and J by 2 bases, and 6 bases separated the two germline ends. CDR3: CASSLWPQETQYF. Written as DNA, the CDR3 is TGTGCCAGCAGTTTATGGCCACAAGAGACCCAGTACTTC.

This clonotype occurred many times. The chain uses TRBV6-2 or TRBV6-3 and TRBJ2-1, with D unresolved. The CDR3 runs to 14 residues. Germline CDR1 is MNHEY and CDR2 is SVGEGT. Trimming left V 0 bases short and J 4 bases short, with 7 bases between. The chain's CDR3 is CASSYSGAYNEQFF. Here the CDR3 DNA reads TGTGCCAGCAGTTACTCGGGTGCTTACAATGAGCAGTTCTTC.

The sample holds many counts of this clonotype. The V call is TRBV2, the J call TRBJ1-1; D gene unclear. The length of the CDR3 is 10 residues. The V and J ends lost 8 bases and 8 bases respectively, with 9 bases between them. In germline, CDR1 is SNHLY, CDR2 FYNNEI. The CDR3 nucleotides read TGTGCCAGCGTAACAGCCGAAGCTTTCTTT. Protein sequence: CASVTAEAFF.

This clonotype has only one observation. The genes are TRBV10-3 and TRBJ1-4; tentatively, D is TRBD1 (5 bases). CDR1 is ENHRY and CDR2 is SYGVKD in the germline V gene. CDR3 length equals 14 residues. V lost 10 bases, J lost 8 bases, and 20 bases lay in between. CDR3 loop: CASSAAQGREKLFF. The CDR3, as DNA: TGTGCCAGCAGCGCCGCGCAGGGACGGGAAAAACTGTTTTTT.

This clonotype has only one observation. This chain links TRBV2 with TRBJ2-3; 8 positions match TRBD1. Germline loops: CDR1 SNHLY, CDR2 FYNNEI. With V trimmed by 5 bases and J by 11 bases, 18 bases remained unmatched. The CDR3 is 16 residues long. The CDR3 here is CASSREPGQAYNEQYF. CDR3 DNA sequence: TGTGCCAGCAGTCGGGAACCGGGACAGGCTTACAATGAGCAGTATTTT.

The chain links TRBV5-6 to TRBJ2-5, with 8 bases matching TRBD2. Germline CDR1 reads SGHDT; CDR2 reads YYEEEE. J gave up 7 bases and V 1 base, and 9 bases lay outside the gene matches. CDR3 size: 15 residues. The CDR3 nucleotides read TGTGCCAGCAGCTTGACGGGGGCCGGGAGGGGGACCCAGTACTTC. Translation: CASSLTGAGRGTQYF.

This clonotype was recorded many times. The chain has TRBV12-3 or TRBV12-4 and TRBJ2-1, with D maybe TRBD1 (6 bases). V lost 7 bases and J lost 10, with 23 bases in between. This CDR3 is built from 15 residues. The CDR3 DNA sequence: TGTGCCAGCACCCTCTCAGACAGGCGGGCTGGAGAGCAGTTCTTC. Its translation is CASTLSDRRAGEQFF.

As for this clonotype: A much bigger clone sits one base away, suggesting this may be a read error. This chain connects TRBV7-9 to TRBJ2-3; maybe TRBD1 (7 bases). In germline, CDR1 is SEHNR, CDR2 FQNEAQ (reference sequence). The CDR3 length is 15 residues. The CDR3 here is CASSLGAGWTGTQYF. Written as DNA, the CDR3 is TGTGCCAGCAGCTTAGGGGCGGGGTGGACAGGTACGCAGTATTTT.

This clonotype appeared many times. The genes are TRBV5-4 and TRBJ2-5; perhaps TRBD2 as D (6 bases). CDR1 and CDR2 (germline): SGHNT, YYREEE (reference sequence). The CDR3 covers 13 residues. V gave up 4 bases and J gave up 5 bases, with 12 bases separating them. The CDR3 region has the DNA TGTGCCAGCAGCACGGACTATATGGAGACCCAGTACTTC. Its protein product is CASSTDYMETQYF.

In its sample, this clonotype was seen many times. The chain has TRBV6-6 and TRBJ2-5; 10 bases fit TRBD1. Trimming removed 2 bases from V and 5 bases from J; junction bases left unmatched: 8. Germline-derived CDR1 and CDR2 are MNHNY and SVGAGI (reference sequence). This CDR3 contains 16 residues. The CDR3, as DNA: TGTGCCAGCAGTTACGGGACAGGGGCGCAATGGGAGACCCAGTACTTC. It codes for CASSYGTGAQWETQYF.

This clonotype was recorded many times. The genes are TRBV9 and TRBJ2-7, with D hard to call. The CDR3 loop spans 13 amino acids. With 7 bases removed from V and 2 bases from J, the gap between germline ends came to 13 bases. CDR1 and CDR2 (germline): SGDLS, YYNGEE. The CDR3 bases are TGTGCCAGCTCCCGAACCATAGCCTACGAGCAGTACTTC. Amino acid sequence: CASSRTIAYEQYF. The full variable domain, its missing parts supplied by reference TRBV9 and TRBJ2-7, is DSGVTQTPKHLITATGQRVTLRCSPRSGDLSVYWYQQSLDQGLQFLIQYYNGEERAKGNILERFSAQQFPDLHSELNLSSLELGDSALYFCASSRTIAYEQYFGPGTRLTVT.

CDR3 loop: CTALVGGWEWGPNYGYTF. In nucleotides, the CDR3 is TGCACCGCCCTTGTAGGAGGCTGGGAATGGGGACCTAACTATGGCTACACCTTC. This rearrangement joins TRBV29-1 to TRBJ1-2; a possible D gene is TRBD1 (5 bases). Germline CDR1 is SQVTM and CDR2 is ANQGSEA. The CDR3 runs 18 residues.

Ten or more counts support this clonotype. The rearrangement links TRBV7-2 to TRBJ2-1; D is perhaps TRBD1 or TRBD2 (5 bases each). With 7 bases removed from V and 9 bases from J, the gap between germline ends came to 28 bases. The length of the CDR3 is 17 residues. Germline values: CDR1 SGHTA, CDR2 FQGNSA. The CDR3 DNA follows: TGTGCCAGCACCCCACCCCTTTGGGACGCCGGCCGCTCTGAGCAGTTCTTC. Translated: CASTPPLWDAGRSEQFF.